Listed here are 12 T cell receptor beta chains from one sample, sequenced in a study of shared clonotypes between healthy human individuals (dated by TCRdb to 2020 to 2021). Library preparation employed the immunoSEQ multiplex PCR assay. Here the immuneACCESS table is served through TCRdb, limited to in-frame sequences with V and J called. Missing clones are a known gap in these copies; in checked studies unresolved V genes cover under half, and the rest lacks a known reason. The sample table records fewer than 700,000 clones; about 95% of these occur just once. The ten biggest clones cover 0.11% of the sample. CD8 naive samples consisted of CD45RO-negative cells that were positively selected for CCR7, yielding a CD45RA+CCR7+ population without TemRA cells. The sequenced material came from naive CD8+ T cells sorted from blood. According to the study, the label for this sample's cell subset or site signals: CD45RA+CCR7+. The origin of the receptors is a woman in her twenties or thirties in good health.

The chain uses TRBV7-9 and TRBJ2-5; 10 positions match TRBD2. This CDR3 has 17 amino acids. Germline V CDR1 and CDR2: SEHNR, FQNEAQ (reference sequence). After removal of 5 bases from V and 5 bases from J, the junction contained 14 bases not matched to a gene. CDR3 protein: CASSVPPGTSARETQYF. CDR3 bases: TGTGCCAGCAGCGTGCCTCCCGGGACTAGCGCCCGGGAGACCCAGTACTTC. Drawing the rest from reference TRBV7-9 and TRBJ2-5, the complete variable domain is DTGVSQNPRHKITKRGQNVTFRCDPISEHNRLYWYRQTLGQGPEFLTYFQNEAQLEKSRLLSDRFSAERPKGSFSTLEIQRTEQGDSAMYLCASSVPPGTSARETQYFGPGTRLLVL.

The chain recombines TRBV7-9 with TRBJ2-7; TRBD2 might be the D (5 bases). The CDR3 length is 14 residues. Trimming stripped 5 bases from V and 3 bases from J, with 14 bases between. Germline lookup yields CDR1 SEHNR and CDR2 FQNEAQ (reference sequence). CDR3 bases: TGTGCCAGCAGCCCCGGGGAAGCGAGCTACGAGCAGTACTTC. Translated, it gives CASSPGEASYEQYF.

The chain links TRBV29-1 to TRBJ2-7; the D gene is possibly TRBD2 (6 bases). Germline V gene data show CDR1 as SQVTM and CDR2 as ANQGSEA. Trimming removed 4 bases at V and 4 bases at J, with 11 bases between. The CDR3 is 12 residues long. The CDR3 coding sequence is TGCAGCGTTGCCACTAGCTGGTACGAGCAGTACTTC. Translating gives CSVATSWYEQYF.

With regard to this clone: Other DNA sequences from this sample encode an identical CDR3 as well. This chain links TRBV5-4 with TRBJ1-1; a weak D match, TRBD1 (5 bases). The CDR3 loop spans 13 amino acids. Germline loops: CDR1 SGHNT, CDR2 YYREEE (reference sequence). The V end lost 0 bases, the J end lost 8 bases, and 11 bases lay between the germline ends. The CDR3 loop is CASSLGGGTEAFF. In DNA, the CDR3 is TGTGCCAGCAGCTTGGGGGGGGGAACCGAAGCTTTCTTT.

CDR3 DNA: TGTGCCAGCAGCTTAGAGAGGACCAGATACGAGCAGTACTTC. This encodes CASSLERTRYEQYF. The chain combines TRBV7-9 with TRBJ2-7; no clear D gene. V gave up 1 base and J gave up 4 bases, with 11 bases separating them. Germline assignment: CDR1 SEHNR and CDR2 FQNEAQ (reference sequence). The CDR3 totals 14 residues.

In its sample, this clone was seen once. The sample contains more than one DNA sequence encoding this CDR3. V gene TRBV28 combines with J gene TRBJ2-7; D is ambiguous. The germline gives CDR1 MDHEN, CDR2 SYDVKM. The CDR3 consists of 13 residues. The V and J ends lost 5 bases and 3 bases respectively, with 11 bases between them. The CDR3 region has the DNA TGTGCCAGCAGTCTACCGGGCAGCTACGAGCAGTACTTC. Its protein product is CASSLPGSYEQYF. Full variable domain (outside the CDR3, taken from reference TRBV28 and TRBJ2-7): DVKVTQSSRYLVKRTGEKVFLECVQDMDHENMFWYRQDPGLGLRLIYFSYDVKMKEKGDIPEGYSVSREKKERFSLILESASTNQTSMYLCASSLPGSYEQYFGPGTRLTVT.

This clone showed up just once. The J gene is TRBJ1-6, the V gene TRBV19; 7 nucleotides line up with TRBD1. V was clipped by 7 bases and J by 6 bases; unmatched bases: 9. Germline V gene data show CDR1 as LNHDA and CDR2 as SQIVND (reference sequence). The CDR3 has 15 residues. The CDR3 DNA sequence: TGTGCCAGTACTGACAGGGAGAGAACTAATTCACCCCTCCACTTT. Protein product: CASTDRERTNSPLHF.

A note on this clone: This sample includes further DNA sequences coding for the same CDR3. This chain uses TRBV29-1 with TRBJ2-1; D is undetermined. The CDR3 spans 12 residues. Germline loops: CDR1 SQVTM, CDR2 ANQGSEA. V was pared by 1 base and J by 9 bases, with 10 bases between. The CDR3 is CSVEGARSEQFF. Here the CDR3 DNA reads TGCAGCGTTGAAGGGGCTAGAAGTGAGCAGTTCTTC.

CDR3 protein: CASRAGLQETQYF. In DNA form, the CDR3 reads TGTGCCAGCCGAGCGGGACTGCAAGAGACCCAGTACTTC. V gene TRBV28 combines with J gene TRBJ2-5, with TRBD2 matching over 7 bases. Unmatched junction bases numbered 5, after V lost 8 bases and J lost 2 bases. Looked up from germline, CDR1 is MDHEN and CDR2 is SYDVKM. The CDR3 is 13 residues long.

This chain connects TRBV27 to TRBJ2-3; 12 nucleotides line up with TRBD2. Germline assignment: CDR1 MNHEY and CDR2 SMNVEV (reference sequence). The CDR3 extends over 16 amino acids. J gave up 3 bases and V 5 bases, and 6 bases lay outside the gene matches. CDR3 coding DNA: TGTGCCAGCAGTGGATTAACTAGCGGGGGGACAGATACGCAGTATTTT. It translates to CASSGLTSGGTDTQYF.

This clone has only one observation. The chain is built from TRBV21-1 and TRBJ1-5. TRBV21-1 corresponds to a pseudogene. The CDR3 loop spans 20 amino acids. The CDR3 region is CASSKVSLRSGGPRNQPQHF. In DNA form, the CDR3 reads TGTGCCAGCAGCAAAGTATCGCTGCGTTCCGGGGGCCCTAGGAATCAGCCCCAGCATTTT.

The V and J genes are TRBV19 and TRBJ2-5; D gene unclear. This CDR3 has 16 amino acids. Germline V gene sequence: CDR1 LNHDA, CDR2 SQIVND (reference sequence). V was trimmed by 7 bases and J by 3 bases, leaving 21 bases between them. The CDR3 is CASTPGSTYREETQYF. The CDR3 DNA reads as TGTGCCAGTACCCCCGGGTCAACTTATCGCGAAGAGACCCAGTACTTC.